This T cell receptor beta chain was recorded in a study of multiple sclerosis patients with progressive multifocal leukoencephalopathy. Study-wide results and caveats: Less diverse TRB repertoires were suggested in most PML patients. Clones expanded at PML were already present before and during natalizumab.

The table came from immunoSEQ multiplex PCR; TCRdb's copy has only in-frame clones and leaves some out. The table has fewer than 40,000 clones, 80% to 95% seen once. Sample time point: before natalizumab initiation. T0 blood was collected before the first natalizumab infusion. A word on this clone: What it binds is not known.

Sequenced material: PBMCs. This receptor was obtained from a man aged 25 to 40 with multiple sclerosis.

This CDR3 reads CASSSRSSSGLVTQYF. Written as DNA, the CDR3 is TGTGCCAGCAGCTCCCGGTCGTCTAGCGGGCTGGTGACGCAGTATTTT. The V gene is TRBV7-9, the J gene TRBJ2-3; 8 bases fit TRBD2. The length of the CDR3 is 16 residues. V shed 4 bases and J 9 bases; nucleotides not matched to a gene: 15. The germline CDR1 and CDR2 sequences are SEHNR and FQNEAQ (reference sequence). The full variable domain, rest sourced from reference TRBV7-9 and TRBJ2-3, is DTGVSQNPRHKITKRGQNVTFRCDPISEHNRLYWYRQTLGQGPEFLTYFQNEAQLEKSRLLSDRFSAERPKGSFSTLEIQRTEQGDSAMYLCASSSRSSSGLVTQYFGPGTRLTVL.